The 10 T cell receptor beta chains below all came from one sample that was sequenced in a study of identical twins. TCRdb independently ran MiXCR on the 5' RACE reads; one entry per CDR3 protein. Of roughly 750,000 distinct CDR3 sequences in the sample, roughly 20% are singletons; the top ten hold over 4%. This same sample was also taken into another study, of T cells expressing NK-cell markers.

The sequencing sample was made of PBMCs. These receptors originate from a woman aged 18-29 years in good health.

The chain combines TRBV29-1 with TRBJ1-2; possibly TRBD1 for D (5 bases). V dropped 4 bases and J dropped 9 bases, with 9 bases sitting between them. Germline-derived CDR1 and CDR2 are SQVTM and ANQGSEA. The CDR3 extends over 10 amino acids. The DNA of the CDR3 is TGCAGCGTTGGACAGACAAGCTACACCTTC. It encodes CSVGQTSYTF. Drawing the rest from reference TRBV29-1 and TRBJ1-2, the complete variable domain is SAVISQKPSRDICQRGTSLTIQCQVDSQVTMMFWYRQQPGQSLTLIATANQGSEATYESGFVIDKFPISRPNLTFSTLTVSNMSPEDSSIYLCSVGQTSYTFGSGTRLTVV.

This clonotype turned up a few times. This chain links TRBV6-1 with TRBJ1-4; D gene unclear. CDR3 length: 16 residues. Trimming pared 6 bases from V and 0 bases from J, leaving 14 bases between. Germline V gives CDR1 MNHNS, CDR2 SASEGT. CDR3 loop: CASSIPRGATNEKLFF. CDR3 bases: TGTGCCAGCAGCATCCCCCGCGGTGCAACTAATGAAAAACTGTTTTTT.

CDR3 protein: CASRPRTGSTGELFF. The CDR3 bases are TGTGCCAGCCGTCCTAGGACAGGGTCCACCGGGGAGCTGTTTTTT. This rearrangement joins TRBV7-2 to TRBJ2-2; TRBD1 matches 8 bases. The J segment lost 4 bases and the V segment lost 8 bases, leaving 9 bases of the junction unmatched. Looked up from germline, CDR1 is SGHTA and CDR2 is FQGNSA. The CDR3 spans 15 residues.

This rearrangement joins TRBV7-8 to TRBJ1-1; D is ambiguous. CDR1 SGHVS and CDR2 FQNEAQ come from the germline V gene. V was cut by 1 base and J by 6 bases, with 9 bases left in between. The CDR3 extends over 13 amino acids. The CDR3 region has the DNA TGTGCCAGCAGCTTAGGTGCGTGGGCTGAAGCTTTCTTT. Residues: CASSLGAWAEAFF. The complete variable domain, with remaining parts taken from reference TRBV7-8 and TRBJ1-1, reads GAGVSQSPRYKVAKRGQDVALRCDPISGHVSLFWYQQALGQGPEFLTYFQNEAQLDKSGLPSDRFFAERPEGSVSTLKIQRTQQEDSAVYLCASSLGAWAEAFFGQGTRLTVV.

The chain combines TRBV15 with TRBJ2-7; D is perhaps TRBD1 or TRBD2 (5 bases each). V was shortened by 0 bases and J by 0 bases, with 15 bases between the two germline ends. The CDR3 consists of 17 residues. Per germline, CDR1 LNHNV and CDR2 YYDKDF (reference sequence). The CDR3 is CATSRDHGQTSSYEQYF. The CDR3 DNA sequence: TGTGCCACCAGCAGAGATCACGGACAAACTAGCTCCTACGAGCAGTACTTC.

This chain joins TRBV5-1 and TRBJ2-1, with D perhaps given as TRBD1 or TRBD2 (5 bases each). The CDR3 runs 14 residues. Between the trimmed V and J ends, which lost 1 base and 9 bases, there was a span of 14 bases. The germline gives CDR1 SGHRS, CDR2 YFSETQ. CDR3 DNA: TGCGCCAGCAGCTTGTCCTATACTGGGGGTGAGCAGTTCTTC. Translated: CASSLSYTGGEQFF.

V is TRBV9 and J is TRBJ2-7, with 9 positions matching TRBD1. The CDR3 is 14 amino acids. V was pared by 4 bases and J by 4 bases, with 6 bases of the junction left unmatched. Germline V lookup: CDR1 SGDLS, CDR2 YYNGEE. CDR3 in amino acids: CASSLTGTGYEQYF. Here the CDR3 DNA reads TGTGCCAGCAGCTTAACCGGGACAGGGTACGAGCAGTACTTC.

The CDR3 sequence is CAIGTGSYEQYF. The CDR3 DNA is TGTGCCATCGGGACAGGATCCTACGAGCAGTACTTC. The V and J genes are TRBV10-3 and TRBJ2-7; TRBD1 agrees at 8 bases. Germline V lookup: CDR1 ENHRY, CDR2 SYGVKD. The CDR3 is 12 residues long. V lost 8 bases and J lost 1; bases outside the gene matches: 1.

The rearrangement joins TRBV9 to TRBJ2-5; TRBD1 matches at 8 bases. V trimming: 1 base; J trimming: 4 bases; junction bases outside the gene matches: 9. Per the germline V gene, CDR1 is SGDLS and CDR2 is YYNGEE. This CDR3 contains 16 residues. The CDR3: CASSVMGTTGGETQYF. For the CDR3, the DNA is TGTGCCAGCAGCGTAATGGGTACTACAGGGGGAGAGACCCAGTACTTC. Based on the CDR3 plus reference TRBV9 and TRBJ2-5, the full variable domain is DSGVTQTPKHLITATGQRVTLRCSPRSGDLSVYWYQQSLDQGLQFLIQYYNGEERAKGNILERFSAQQFPDLHSELNLSSLELGDSALYFCASSVMGTTGGETQYFGPGTRLLVL.

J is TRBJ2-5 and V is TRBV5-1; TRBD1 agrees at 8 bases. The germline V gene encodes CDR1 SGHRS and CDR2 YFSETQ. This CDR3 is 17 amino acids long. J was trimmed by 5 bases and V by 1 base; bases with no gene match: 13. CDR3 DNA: TGCGCCAGCAGCTTGCCGCCGGGACAGGAGAGGGGGGAGACCCAGTACTTC. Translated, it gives CASSLPPGQERGETQYF.